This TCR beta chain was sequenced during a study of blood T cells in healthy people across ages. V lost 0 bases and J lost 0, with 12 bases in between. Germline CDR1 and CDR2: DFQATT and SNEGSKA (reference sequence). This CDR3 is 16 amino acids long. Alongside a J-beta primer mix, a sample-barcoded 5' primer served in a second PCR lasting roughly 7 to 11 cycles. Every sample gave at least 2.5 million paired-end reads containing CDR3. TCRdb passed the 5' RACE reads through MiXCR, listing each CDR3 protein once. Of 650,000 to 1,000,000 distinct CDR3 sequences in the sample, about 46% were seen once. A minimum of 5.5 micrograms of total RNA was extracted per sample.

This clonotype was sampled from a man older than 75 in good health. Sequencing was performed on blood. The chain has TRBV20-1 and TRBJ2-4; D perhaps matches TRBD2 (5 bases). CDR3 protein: CSARDQREIAKNIQYF. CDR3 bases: TGCAGTGCTAGAGATCAACGGGAAATAGCCAAAAACATTCAGTACTTC.